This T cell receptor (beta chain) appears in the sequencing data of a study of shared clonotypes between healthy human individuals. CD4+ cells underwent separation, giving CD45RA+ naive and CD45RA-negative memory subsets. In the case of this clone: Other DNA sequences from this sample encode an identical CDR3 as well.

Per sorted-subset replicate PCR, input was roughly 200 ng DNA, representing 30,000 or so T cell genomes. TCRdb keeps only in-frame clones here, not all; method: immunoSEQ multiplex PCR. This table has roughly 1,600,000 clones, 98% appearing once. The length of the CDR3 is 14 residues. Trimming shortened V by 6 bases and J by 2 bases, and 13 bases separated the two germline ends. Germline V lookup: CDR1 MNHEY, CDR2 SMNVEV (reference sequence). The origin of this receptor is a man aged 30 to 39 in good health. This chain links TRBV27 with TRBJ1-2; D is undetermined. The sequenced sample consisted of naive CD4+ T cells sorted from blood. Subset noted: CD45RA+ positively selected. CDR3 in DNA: TGTGCCAGCAGCCCCCGGGCAACCAACTATGGCTACACCTTC. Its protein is CASSPRATNYGYTF.